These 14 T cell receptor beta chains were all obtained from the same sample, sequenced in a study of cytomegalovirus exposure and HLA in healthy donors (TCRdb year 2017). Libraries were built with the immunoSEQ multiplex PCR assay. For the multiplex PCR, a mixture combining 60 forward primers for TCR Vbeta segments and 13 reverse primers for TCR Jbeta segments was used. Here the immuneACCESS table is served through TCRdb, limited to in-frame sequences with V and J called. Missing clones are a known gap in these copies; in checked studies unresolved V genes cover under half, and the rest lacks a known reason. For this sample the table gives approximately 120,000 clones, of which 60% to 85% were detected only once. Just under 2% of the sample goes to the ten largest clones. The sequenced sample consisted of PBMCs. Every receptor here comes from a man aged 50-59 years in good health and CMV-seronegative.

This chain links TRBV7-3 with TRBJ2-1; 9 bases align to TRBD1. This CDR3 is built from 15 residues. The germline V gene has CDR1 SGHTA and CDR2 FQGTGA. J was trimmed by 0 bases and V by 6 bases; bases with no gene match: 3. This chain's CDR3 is CASSQDRGSYNEQFF. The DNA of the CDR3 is TGTGCCAGCAGTCAGGACAGGGGCTCCTACAATGAGCAGTTCTTC.

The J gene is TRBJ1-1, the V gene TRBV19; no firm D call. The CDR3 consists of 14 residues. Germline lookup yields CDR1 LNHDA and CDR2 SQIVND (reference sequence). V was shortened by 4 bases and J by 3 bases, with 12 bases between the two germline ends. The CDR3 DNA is TGTGCCAGTAGTACCACCGACGGAGACACTGAAGCTTTCTTT. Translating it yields CASSTTDGDTEAFF.

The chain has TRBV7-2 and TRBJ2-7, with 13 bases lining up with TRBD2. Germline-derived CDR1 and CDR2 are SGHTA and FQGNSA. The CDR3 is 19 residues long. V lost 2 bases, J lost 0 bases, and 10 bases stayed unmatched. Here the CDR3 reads CASSLWGLAGLRTSYEQYV. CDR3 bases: TGTGCCAGCAGCTTATGGGGACTAGCGGGGCTCAGAACCTCCTACGAGCAGTACGTC.

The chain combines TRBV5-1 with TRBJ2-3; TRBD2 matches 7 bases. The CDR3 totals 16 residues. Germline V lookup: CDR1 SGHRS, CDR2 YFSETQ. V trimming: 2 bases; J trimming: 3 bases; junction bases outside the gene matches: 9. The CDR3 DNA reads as TGCGCCAGCAGCTTCCCCCCGGGGGGAGTGACAGATACGCAGTATTTT. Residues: CASSFPPGGVTDTQYF.

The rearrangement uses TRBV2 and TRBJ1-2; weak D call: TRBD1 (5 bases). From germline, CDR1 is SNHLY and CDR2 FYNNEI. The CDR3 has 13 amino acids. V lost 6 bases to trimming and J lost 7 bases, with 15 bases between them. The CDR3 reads CASSAFDGAGYTF. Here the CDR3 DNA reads TGTGCCAGCAGCGCCTTCGATGGGGCTGGCTACACCTTC.

CDR3 sequence: CASSSPRKTEAFF. The CDR3 DNA reads as TGTGCCAGCAGCTCCCCCAGGAAAACTGAAGCTTTCTTT. The rearrangement links TRBV5-6 to TRBJ1-1; no reliable D call. The V gene lost 3 bases and the J gene lost 5 bases, with 11 bases spanning the gap. The CDR3 length is 13 residues. CDR1 and CDR2 (germline): SGHDT, YYEEEE.

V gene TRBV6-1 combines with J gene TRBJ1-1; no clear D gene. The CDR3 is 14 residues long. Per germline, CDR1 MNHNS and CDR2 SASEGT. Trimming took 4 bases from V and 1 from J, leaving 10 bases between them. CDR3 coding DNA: TGTGCCAGCAGTGTCCGCGGGAAGAACACTGAAGCTTTCTTT. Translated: CASSVRGKNTEAFF.

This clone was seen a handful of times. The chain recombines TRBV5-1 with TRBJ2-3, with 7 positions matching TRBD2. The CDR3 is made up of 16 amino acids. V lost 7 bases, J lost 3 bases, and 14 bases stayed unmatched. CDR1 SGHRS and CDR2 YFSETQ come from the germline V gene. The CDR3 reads CASHERDGRLTDTQYF. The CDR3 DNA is TGCGCCAGCCACGAGCGGGACGGACGGTTAACAGATACGCAGTATTTT.

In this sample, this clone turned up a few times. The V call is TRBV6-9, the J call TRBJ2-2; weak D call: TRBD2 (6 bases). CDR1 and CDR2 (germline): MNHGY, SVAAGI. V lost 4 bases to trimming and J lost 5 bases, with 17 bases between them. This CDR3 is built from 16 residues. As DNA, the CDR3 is TGTGCCAGCAGTTCCCGTAGCGGCGCCTCAACCGGGGAGCTGTTTTTT. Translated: CASSSRSGASTGELFF.

In nucleotides, the CDR3 is TGTGCCAGCTCACCAGACAGCTCTGGAAACACCATATATTTT. This gives the protein CASSPDSSGNTIYF. The gene calls are TRBV18 and TRBJ1-3, with TRBD1 as a possible D gene (5 bases). The germline gives CDR1 KGHSH, CDR2 LQKENI. The CDR3 has 14 residues. The V end was cut by 2 bases, the J end by 0 bases, with 5 bases between.

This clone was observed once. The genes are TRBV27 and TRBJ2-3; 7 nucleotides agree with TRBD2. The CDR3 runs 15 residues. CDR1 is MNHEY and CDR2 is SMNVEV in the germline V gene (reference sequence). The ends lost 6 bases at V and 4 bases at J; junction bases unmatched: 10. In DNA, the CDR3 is TGTGCCAGCAGCCCAGCGGGGCGGTTGGCAGATACGCAGTATTTT. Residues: CASSPAGRLADTQYF.

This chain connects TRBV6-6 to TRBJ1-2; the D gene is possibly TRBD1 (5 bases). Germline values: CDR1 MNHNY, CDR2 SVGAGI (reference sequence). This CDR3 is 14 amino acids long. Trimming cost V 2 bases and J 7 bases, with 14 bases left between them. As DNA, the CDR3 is TGTGCCAGCAGTTACGGGGCAAGGGTTGGTGGCTACACCTTC. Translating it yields CASSYGARVGGYTF.

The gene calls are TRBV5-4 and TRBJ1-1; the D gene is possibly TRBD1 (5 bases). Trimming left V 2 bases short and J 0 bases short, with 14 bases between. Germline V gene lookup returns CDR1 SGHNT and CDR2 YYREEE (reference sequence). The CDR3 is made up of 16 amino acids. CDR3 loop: CASSLGGMDMNTEAFF. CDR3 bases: TGTGCCAGCAGCTTAGGTGGGATGGACATGAACACTGAAGCTTTCTTT.

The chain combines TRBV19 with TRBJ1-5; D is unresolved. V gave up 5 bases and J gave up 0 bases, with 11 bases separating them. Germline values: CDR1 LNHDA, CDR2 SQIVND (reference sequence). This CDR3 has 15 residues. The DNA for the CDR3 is TGTGCCAGTAGTCGACTCCCCTTTAGCAATCAGCCCCAGCATTTT. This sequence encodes CASSRLPFSNQPQHF.